These 19 T cell receptor beta chains share one sample of origin, sequenced in a study of OX40 agonist ivuxolimab in advanced cancers. Here immunoSEQ multiplex PCR was the method, and the copy in TCRdb shows in-frame clones only, minus some. The sample comprises 45,000 to 60,000 clones, about nine tenths of which are singletons, and 5% to 6.5% rests with the top ten. The sample here was CD4+ or CD8+ T cells sorted from blood, taken in a trial of the OX40 agonist ivuxolimab. Source of these receptors: an adult with an advanced solid tumor such as melanoma, head and neck, liver or kidney cancer.

This clone was observed a handful of times. The chain links TRBV6-5 to TRBJ1-2, with D maybe TRBD1 (6 bases). CDR3 length equals 15 residues. Germline CDR1 reads MNHEY; CDR2 reads SVGAGI. Trimming cost V 0 bases and J 4 bases, with 12 bases left between them. The CDR3 bases are TGTGCCAGCAGTTACTCGCCGACAGGTTCCTATGGCTACACCTTC. Translated, it gives CASSYSPTGSYGYTF.

The V gene is TRBV7-9, the J gene TRBJ2-2, with TRBD1 matching over 12 bases. There are 19 residues in the CDR3. V was pared by 5 bases and J by 7 bases, with 17 bases of the junction left unmatched. The V gene's germline CDR1 is SEHNR and CDR2 FQNEAQ (reference sequence). The CDR3 loop reads CASSPRDRGLRSQSGELFF. CDR3 DNA: TGTGCCAGCAGCCCCCGGGACAGGGGGCTAAGGTCACAGAGCGGGGAGCTGTTTTTT.

V usage is TRBV6-5 and J usage is TRBJ2-1; 9 bases agree with TRBD2. The CDR3 is 15 residues long. Looked up from germline, CDR1 is MNHEY and CDR2 is SVGAGI. V shed 5 bases, J shed 3 bases, and the junction held 5 bases outside the gene matches. CDR3 sequence reads: CASSVGLAHYNEQFF. CDR3 bases: TGTGCCAGCAGTGTGGGACTAGCCCACTACAATGAGCAGTTCTTC.

The chain recombines TRBV29-1 with TRBJ2-3; the D is unclear. This CDR3 region has 14 residues. Deletions cut 1 base from V and 0 bases from J, with 8 bases between. CDR1 and CDR2 (germline): SQVTM, ANQGSEA. Written as DNA, the CDR3 is TGCAGCGTTGAAGTGCCCACTAGCACAGATACGCAGTATTTT. Protein: CSVEVPTSTDTQYF.

The chain is built from TRBV7-8 and TRBJ2-7, with 11 bases that match TRBD1. CDR1 and CDR2 (germline): SGHVS, FQNEAQ. This CDR3 is built from 17 residues. The junction had 6 bases not matched to a gene; V was cut back by 1 base and J by 1 base. CDR3 protein: CASSLGTGGASSYEQYF. The CDR3, as DNA: TGTGCCAGCAGCTTAGGGACAGGGGGCGCATCGTCCTACGAGCAGTACTTC.

The chain has TRBV6-5 and TRBJ1-5; D ambiguous. The V and J ends lost 2 bases and 0 bases respectively, with 2 bases between them. Germline lookup yields CDR1 MNHEY and CDR2 SVGAGI. The CDR3 is 13 residues long. CDR3 in amino acids: CASSYTSNQPQHF. The CDR3 DNA reads as TGTGCCAGCAGTTACACTAGCAATCAGCCCCAGCATTTT.

The chain combines TRBV25-1 with TRBJ1-1; no clear D. V lost 1 base, J lost 10 bases, and 13 bases lay in between. The CDR3 loop spans 13 amino acids. The germline V gene encodes CDR1 MGHDK and CDR2 SYGVNS. The DNA of the CDR3 is TGTGCCAGCAGTGAATCCCTGGGAAACAGAGCTTTCTTT. Its protein product is CASSESLGNRAFF.

This clone was recorded only once. This chain connects TRBV7-9 to TRBJ2-2, with D possibly being TRBD1 or TRBD2 (5 bases each). The V gene lost 5 bases and the J gene lost 1 base, with 11 bases spanning the gap. The CDR3 consists of 15 residues. Germline-derived CDR1 and CDR2 are SEHNR and FQNEAQ (reference sequence). The DNA of the CDR3 is TGTGCCAGCAGCGAGGGACCAAGGAACACCGGGGAGCTGTTTTTT. Its translation: CASSEGPRNTGELFF. The variable domain in full, with the rest retrieved from reference TRBV7-9 and TRBJ2-2, is DTGVSQNPRHKITKRGQNVTFRCDPISEHNRLYWYRQTLGQGPEFLTYFQNEAQLEKSRLLSDRFSAERPKGSFSTLEIQRTEQGDSAMYLCASSEGPRNTGELFFGEGSRLTVL.

This sequence joins TRBV11-3 and TRBJ2-1, with 7 bases fitting TRBD1. The CDR3 consists of 13 residues. CDR1 and CDR2 from the germline V gene are SGHNT and YENEEA. Germline trimming cut 5 bases from V and 7 bases from J; bases unmatched to any gene: 5. The CDR3 DNA follows: TGTGCCAGCAGCCCGACAGGGTTTAATGAGCAGTTCTTC. Translated, it gives CASSPTGFNEQFF.

The chain joins TRBV19 to TRBJ1-6, with no clear D. This CDR3 has 12 amino acids. The V end was cut by 5 bases, the J end by 7 bases, with 6 bases between. Germline CDR1 reads LNHDA; CDR2 reads SQIVND (reference sequence). CDR3 residues: CASSLENSPLHF. Here the CDR3 DNA reads TGTGCCAGTAGTTTGGAAAATTCACCCCTCCACTTT.

V gene TRBV5-5 combines with J gene TRBJ1-2, with TRBD1 as a possible D gene (6 bases). CDR1 and CDR2 from the germline V gene are SGHKS and YYEKEE (reference sequence). With 4 bases removed from V and 7 bases from J, the gap between germline ends came to 14 bases. This CDR3 region has 13 residues. In DNA, the CDR3 is TGTGCCAGCAGCCCCGGACGGGGGCTTGGCTACACCTTC. The encoded protein is CASSPGRGLGYTF. The full variable domain, in which reference TRBV5-5 and TRBJ1-2 provide the parts outside the CDR3, is DAGVTQSPTHLIKTRGQQVTLRCSPISGHKSVSWYQQVLGQGPQFIFQYYEKEERGRGNFPDRFSARQFPNYSSELNVNALLLGDSALYLCASSPGRGLGYTFGSGTRLTVV.

The V gene is TRBV5-4, the J gene TRBJ2-2; the D gene is possibly TRBD1 (5 bases). The ends were cut back, 5 bases at V and 1 base at J, with 9 bases in the middle. The CDR3 runs 14 residues. CDR1 is SGHNT and CDR2 is YYREEE in the germline V gene (reference sequence). The CDR3 reads CASSATGNTGELFF. The CDR3 nucleotides are TGTGCCAGCAGTGCCACAGGGAACACCGGGGAGCTGTTTTTT.

The chain joins TRBV11-2 to TRBJ2-7; no clear D gene. V was shortened by 5 bases and J by 3 bases, with 11 bases between the two germline ends. The length of the CDR3 is 13 residues. Looked up from germline, CDR1 is SGHAT and CDR2 is FQNNGV. The CDR3 bases are TGTGCCAGCAGCATCGGGCCCATCTACGAGCAGTACGTC. Its protein product is CASSIGPIYEQYV.

The V call is TRBV5-8, the J call TRBJ2-7; D gene unclear. CDR3 length: 12 amino acids. Germline CDR1 reads SGHTS; CDR2 reads YDEGEE. V shed 7 bases and J shed 4 bases, with 12 bases lying between them. CDR3 in DNA: TGTGCCAGCGAAACAGCTCCGTACGAGCAGTACGTC. It yields the protein CASETAPYEQYV.

V gene TRBV5-6 combines with J gene TRBJ2-7; no firm D call. The length of the CDR3 is 13 residues. Germline V gene data show CDR1 as SGHDT and CDR2 as YYEEEE. The V end lost 0 bases, the J end lost 3 bases, and 7 bases lay between the germline ends. As DNA, the CDR3 is TGTGCCAGCAGCTTGGGGATGTTCTACGAGCAGTACGTC. It yields the protein CASSLGMFYEQYV.

The rearrangement joins TRBV27 to TRBJ1-6; 7 positions agree with TRBD1. V lost 6 bases, J lost 10 bases, and 12 bases stayed unmatched. Germline V gene data show CDR1 as MNHEY and CDR2 as SMNVEV (reference sequence). The CDR3 totals 15 residues. The CDR3 nucleotides are TGTGCCAGCAGCTTAATCCGGGACAGAGGATCACCCCTCCACTTT. Protein: CASSLIRDRGSPLHF.

The genes are TRBV27 and TRBJ2-2; tentative D call: TRBD2 (7 bases). V lost 4 bases and J lost 6, with 15 bases in between. The CDR3 is 15 amino acids. Germline V gene lookup returns CDR1 MNHEY and CDR2 SMNVEV (reference sequence). Here the CDR3 reads CASSSYLGGAGELFF. The DNA for the CDR3 is TGTGCCAGCAGTTCGTACTTAGGGGGGGCCGGGGAGCTGTTTTTT.

The chain joins TRBV5-6 to TRBJ1-4; D is ambiguous. The CDR3 loop spans 13 amino acids. Germline-derived CDR1 and CDR2 are SGHDT and YYEEEE. V gave up 0 bases and J gave up 5 bases, with 5 bases separating them. The CDR3 bases are TGTGCCAGCAGCTTGGGGGGAAATGAAAAACTGTTTTTT. It encodes CASSLGGNEKLFF.

This chain links TRBV6-5 with TRBJ2-3; D unresolved. There are 15 residues in the CDR3. From germline, CDR1 is MNHEY and CDR2 SVGAGI. Between the trimmed V and J ends, which lost 0 bases and 3 bases, there was a span of 10 bases. CDR3 sequence: CASSYSNGVTDTQYF. The CDR3, as DNA: TGTGCCAGCAGTTACTCGAACGGAGTTACAGATACGCAGTATTTT.